Below, 25 T cell receptor beta chains from the same sample are listed, as sequenced in a study of T cell responses to AZD1222 COVID-19 vaccine. Sequencing used immunoSEQ multiplex PCR; TCRdb keeps in-frame clones, though not all of them. Among around 150,000 clones listed, 75% to 95% were seen once. This specimen was peripheral blood, taken 28 days after the second dose of the MenACWY control vaccine. The receptors stem from an adult who received the MenACWY meningococcal vaccine as a control.

This clone was detected only once. The rearrangement joins TRBV2 to TRBJ1-1; no clear D gene. CDR3 length: 11 residues. V was shortened by 7 bases and J by 8 bases, with 11 bases between the two germline ends. Germline CDR1 reads SNHLY; CDR2 reads FYNNEI. The CDR3: CASIMNREAFF. The CDR3 DNA reads as TGTGCCAGCATCATGAATAGGGAAGCTTTCTTT. The whole variable domain, remainder taken from reference TRBV2 and TRBJ1-1, is EPEVTQTPSHQVTQMGQEVILRCVPISNHLYFYWYRQILGQKVEFLVSFYNNEISEKSEIFDDQFSVERPDGSNFTLKIRSTKLEDSAMYFCASIMNREAFFGQGTRLTVV.

The chain carries TRBV5-6 and TRBJ1-4; a possible D gene is TRBD1 (6 bases). The CDR3 length is 15 residues. Trimming stripped 4 bases from V and 0 bases from J, with 10 bases between. The V gene's germline CDR1 is SGHDT and CDR2 YYEEEE. In nucleotides, the CDR3 is TGTGCCAGCAGCCTGGGGGGCGCAACTAATGAAAAACTGTTTTTT. The encoded protein is CASSLGGATNEKLFF. Filled out from reference TRBV5-6 and TRBJ1-4, the complete variable domain reads DAGVTQSPTHLIKTRGQQVTLRCSPKSGHDTVSWYQQALGQGPQFIFQYYEEEERQRGNFPDRFSGHQFPNYSSELNVNALLLGDSALYLCASSLGGATNEKLFFGSGTQLSVL.

Here the CDR3 reads CASSYSAGPYEQYF. CDR3 coding DNA: TGTGCCAGCAGTTACTCAGCGGGCCCCTACGAGCAGTACTTC. This rearrangement joins TRBV6-6 to TRBJ2-7; tentative D call: TRBD2 (6 bases). CDR1 MNHNY and CDR2 SVGAGI come from the germline V gene (reference sequence). The CDR3 contains 14 residues. Between the trimmed V and J ends, which lost 0 bases and 2 bases, there was a span of 8 bases.

The J gene is TRBJ1-1, the V gene TRBV10-2, with D unresolved. V was shortened by 6 bases and J by 2 bases, with 7 bases between the two germline ends. Germline CDR1 is WSHSY and CDR2 is SAAADI. The CDR3 has 12 amino acids. The CDR3 DNA reads as TGCGCCAGCAGCCGCGTTAACACTGAAGCTTTCTTT. Translated, it gives CASSRVNTEAFF.

This clone has a single count. This chain joins TRBV7-2 and TRBJ2-7, with D perhaps matching TRBD2 (5 bases). V lost 3 bases and J 5 bases, leaving 11 bases between the germline ends. CDR3 length equals 13 residues. Looked up from germline, CDR1 is SGHTA and CDR2 is FQGNSA. CDR3 DNA sequence: TGTGCCAGCAGCTTCGGGGTAGGGAACGAGCAGTACTTC. Protein: CASSFGVGNEQYF.

The chain has TRBV19 and TRBJ1-1; D gene ambiguous. This CDR3 has 12 residues. Germline assignment: CDR1 LNHDA and CDR2 SQIVND (reference sequence). The ends were cut back, 5 bases at V and 8 bases at J, with 12 bases in the middle. The CDR3 sequence is CASSFETGEAFF. The CDR3 region has the DNA TGTGCCAGTAGTTTCGAGACGGGAGAAGCTTTCTTT.

The chain recombines TRBV24-1 with TRBJ2-5; possible D gene TRBD1, 6 bases. Germline V CDR1 and CDR2: KGHDR, SFDVKD. Trimming removed 4 bases from V and 4 bases from J, with 15 bases in between. The CDR3 runs 15 residues. The CDR3 region has the DNA TGTGCCACCAGTGAGATTCAGGGGATGGGAGAGACCCAGTACTTC. Translation gives CATSEIQGMGETQYF.

This CDR3 reads CASSRTGVSNTGELFF. The DNA of the CDR3 is TGTGCCAGCAGCAGGACAGGGGTCTCAAACACCGGGGAGCTGTTTTTT. The chain joins TRBV5-6 to TRBJ2-2, with 9 bases identical to TRBD1. This CDR3 has 16 amino acids. V was pared by 4 bases and J by 2 bases, with 6 bases of the junction left unmatched. Per the germline V gene, CDR1 is SGHDT and CDR2 is YYEEEE.

In this sample, this clone turned up a few times. The chain carries TRBV28 and TRBJ2-7; 11 bases fit TRBD1. The CDR3 spans 16 residues. The V gene's germline CDR1 is MDHEN and CDR2 SYDVKM. After removal of 3 bases from V and 2 bases from J, the junction contained 6 bases not matched to a gene. This CDR3 reads CASSLASDRGPYEQYF. The CDR3, as DNA: TGTGCCAGCAGTTTGGCATCGGACAGGGGGCCCTACGAGCAGTACTTC.

This sequence joins TRBV7-2 and TRBJ1-3; no firm D call. Germline CDR1 and CDR2: SGHTA and FQGNSA. The CDR3 runs to 15 residues. Trimming left V 1 base short and J 4 bases short, with 11 bases between. CDR3 bases: TGTGCCAGCAGCTTAGAGCACCAGGCAGGAAACACCATATATTTT. Translation gives CASSLEHQAGNTIYF.

The V call is TRBV5-1, the J call TRBJ1-2, with 7 bases identical to TRBD1. Germline CDR1 is SGHRS and CDR2 is YFSETQ. V lost 0 bases, J lost 3 bases, and 5 bases stayed unmatched. CDR3 length: 15 amino acids. CDR3 in amino acids: CASSLGQGSHYGYTF. CDR3 bases: TGCGCCAGCAGCTTGGGACAGGGATCTCACTATGGCTACACCTTC.

The CDR3 reads CASSSTGPGGNIQYF. CDR3 nucleotide sequence: TGTGCCAGCAGCTCGACAGGGCCCGGGGGAAACATTCAGTACTTC. V gene TRBV7-8 combines with J gene TRBJ2-4, with D maybe TRBD1 (7 bases). Trimming took off 4 bases at V and 6 bases at J, with 16 bases between the two ends. CDR3 length equals 15 residues. The V gene's germline CDR1 is SGHVS and CDR2 FQNEAQ.

The chain uses TRBV24-1 and TRBJ1-1; 8 bases map to TRBD1. The CDR3 is made up of 13 amino acids. CDR1 KGHDR and CDR2 SFDVKD come from the germline V gene. V lost 4 bases and J lost 11; bases outside the gene matches: 8. Written as DNA, the CDR3 is TGTGCCACCAGTGACCTCATGACAGGGGAGGCTTTCTTT. As protein: CATSDLMTGEAFF.

The genes are TRBV9 and TRBJ2-3, with 8 positions matching TRBD2. Unmatched junction bases numbered 6, after V lost 2 bases and J lost 4 bases. The CDR3 has 15 amino acids. CDR1 is SGDLS, CDR2 YYNGEE, per germline. The CDR3 spells CASSVWTGGPDTQYF. CDR3 bases: TGTGCCAGCAGCGTTTGGACGGGGGGGCCAGATACGCAGTATTTT.

This chain links TRBV4-3 with TRBJ2-1; D possibly corresponds to TRBD1 (6 bases). CDR3 size: 16 residues. The ends were cut back, 0 bases at V and 6 bases at J, with 15 bases in the middle. Germline CDR1 LGHNA, CDR2 YSLEER. CDR3 loop: CASSQDLRGKINEQFF. CDR3 coding DNA: TGCGCCAGCAGCCAAGATCTGAGGGGGAAGATCAATGAGCAGTTCTTC.

The V gene is TRBV18, the J gene TRBJ1-3; D ambiguous. With 6 bases removed from V and 0 bases from J, the gap between germline ends came to 12 bases. Germline-derived CDR1 and CDR2 are KGHSH and LQKENI. The CDR3 is made up of 15 amino acids. CDR3 amino acids: CASSLQLSSGNTIYF. The CDR3 DNA sequence: TGTGCCAGCTCTCTACAGCTTTCCTCTGGAAACACCATATATTTT.

The J gene is TRBJ1-2, the V gene TRBV29-1; 12 nucleotides align to TRBD1. Germline loops: CDR1 SQVTM, CDR2 ANQGSEA. The trim removed 3 bases at V and 4 bases at J, leaving 9 bases unmatched. The CDR3 loop spans 16 amino acids. The CDR3 bases are TGCAGCGTTGATCGGGACAGGGGGCAAGGGGGCTATGGCTACACCTTC. Its translation is CSVDRDRGQGGYGYTF.

The chain has TRBV11-2 and TRBJ2-3; 7 bases are shared with TRBD2. The CDR3 extends over 17 amino acids. V dropped 5 bases and J dropped 0; count of bases not matched to a gene: 11. Germline V gene lookup returns CDR1 SGHAT and CDR2 FQNNGV. CDR3 in amino acids: CASSPGMISGSTDTQYF. In DNA form, the CDR3 reads TGTGCCAGCAGCCCCGGGATGATTAGCGGGAGCACAGATACGCAGTATTTT.

The V call is TRBV28, the J call TRBJ1-3; 10 bases are a match to TRBD1. The CDR3 sequence is 13 residues long. Germline loops: CDR1 MDHEN, CDR2 SYDVKM. Trimming at V came to 5 bases and at J to 8 bases, leaving 3 bases not matched to a gene. CDR3 DNA sequence: TGTGCCAGCAGTGAAGGGACAGGGGACACCATATATTTT. The encoded protein is CASSEGTGDTIYF. The full variable domain, its missing parts supplied by reference TRBV28 and TRBJ1-3, is DVKVTQSSRYLVKRTGEKVFLECVQDMDHENMFWYRQDPGLGLRLIYFSYDVKMKEKGDIPEGYSVSREKKERFSLILESASTNQTSMYLCASSEGTGDTIYFGEGSWLTVV.

The CDR3 here is CASRKGNSYEQYF. Here the CDR3 DNA reads TGTGCCAGCAGGAAAGGGAACTCCTACGAGCAGTACTTC. The chain has TRBV2 and TRBJ2-7; D unresolved. CDR3 size: 13 residues. CDR1 and CDR2 from the germline V gene are SNHLY and FYNNEI. V was clipped by 6 bases and J by 0 bases, with 9 bases between them. Full variable domain (remainder filled in from reference TRBV2 and TRBJ2-7): EPEVTQTPSHQVTQMGQEVILRCVPISNHLYFYWYRQILGQKVEFLVSFYNNEISEKSEIFDDQFSVERPDGSNFTLKIRSTKLEDSAMYFCASRKGNSYEQYFGPGTRLTVT.

CDR3 coding DNA: TGTGCCAGTAGTATAGGCGCAGGGATATATACGCAGTATTTT. Protein sequence: CASSIGAGIYTQYF. The rearrangement joins TRBV19 to TRBJ2-3; weak D call: TRBD1 (5 bases). CDR1 is LNHDA and CDR2 is SQIVND in the germline V gene (reference sequence). This CDR3 is built from 14 residues. V lost 1 base and J lost 7, with 12 bases in between.

The chain carries TRBV2 and TRBJ2-2; D is undetermined. The CDR3 runs to 12 residues. Germline CDR1 reads SNHLY; CDR2 reads FYNNEI. The germline V and J ends were trimmed by 7 bases and 3 bases, with 6 bases remaining between them. CDR3 sequence reads: CASNADTGELFF. CDR3 sequence (DNA): TGTGCCAGCAATGCGGACACCGGGGAGCTGTTTTTT.

The chain links TRBV6-2 or TRBV6-3 to TRBJ2-3; D is unclear. Trimming took off 2 bases at V and 2 bases at J, with 11 bases between the two ends. This CDR3 is 15 amino acids long. In germline, CDR1 is MNHEY, CDR2 SVGEGT. CDR3 loop: CASSYVGPYTDTQYF. CDR3 coding DNA: TGTGCCAGCAGTTACGTCGGGCCCTACACAGATACGCAGTATTTT.

The V call is TRBV10-3, the J call TRBJ2-7; TRBD1 agrees at 7 bases. V shed 0 bases, J shed 3 bases, and the junction held 8 bases outside the gene matches. Germline V gene lookup returns CDR1 ENHRY and CDR2 SYGVKD. The length of the CDR3 is 16 residues. The CDR3 loop is CAISESSGQSFYEQYF. For the CDR3, the DNA is TGTGCCATCAGTGAGTCGTCGGGACAGAGTTTCTACGAGCAGTACTTC.

V is TRBV28 and J is TRBJ1-5; possibly TRBD1 for D (6 bases). The length of the CDR3 is 15 residues. V gave up 4 bases and J gave up 3 bases, with 13 bases separating them. The germline V gene encodes CDR1 MDHEN and CDR2 SYDVKM. DNA of the CDR3: TGTGCCAGCAGTTCCCGACAGGTAATCAATCAGCCCCAGCATTTT. Translated: CASSSRQVINQPQHF. The full variable domain, rest sourced from reference TRBV28 and TRBJ1-5, is DVKVTQSSRYLVKRTGEKVFLECVQDMDHENMFWYRQDPGLGLRLIYFSYDVKMKEKGDIPEGYSVSREKKERFSLILESASTNQTSMYLCASSSRQVINQPQHFGDGTRLSIL.